This passage covers 27 T cell receptor beta chains from one sample sequenced in a study of identical twins. TCRdb reanalysed the 5' RACE reads using MiXCR and keeps one entry per CDR3 protein. The sample has around 280,000 distinct CDR3 sequences; 8% to 9% are singletons. This sample was shared with a second study, whose subject was yellow fever vaccine responses in identical twins.

Material: memory (CD45RO+) T cells sorted from blood. The receptor set was obtained from a woman under 30 in good health.

The chain combines TRBV11-2 with TRBJ2-5; possibly TRBD1 or TRBD2 for D (5 bases each). This CDR3 contains 16 residues. Per the germline V gene, CDR1 is SGHAT and CDR2 is FQNNGV. The V gene lost 5 bases and the J gene lost 5 bases, with 21 bases spanning the gap. The CDR3 here is CASSLRAGSIGETQYF. CDR3 nucleotides: TGTGCCAGCAGCCTCCGGGCAGGGAGTATCGGTGAGACCCAGTACTTC.

This clonotype showed up many times. J is TRBJ2-5 and V is TRBV6-6; unclear D gene. The length of the CDR3 is 11 residues. Trimming removed 6 bases from V and 7 bases from J, with 9 bases in between. Germline CDR1 MNHNY, CDR2 SVGAGI (reference sequence). CDR3 amino acids: CASSPPGTQYF. In DNA, the CDR3 is TGTGCCAGCAGCCCTCCCGGGACCCAGTACTTC.

This clonotype was recorded many times. The chain recombines TRBV12-3 or TRBV12-4 with TRBJ2-3; D may be TRBD1 or TRBD2 (5 bases each). The CDR3 length is 14 residues. Trimming removed 8 bases at V and 1 base at J, with 13 bases between. CDR3 sequence reads: CASRRGYGTDTQYF. The CDR3, as DNA: TGTGCCAGCCGACGGGGCTATGGCACAGATACGCAGTATTTT.

This clonotype has just a few counts. The rearrangement uses TRBV3-1 and TRBJ2-6, with D possibly TRBD2 on 5 matching bases. V was shortened by 0 bases and J by 3 bases, with 9 bases between the two germline ends. Germline V lookup: CDR1 LGHDT, CDR2 YNNKEL (reference sequence). The CDR3 is 16 residues long. CDR3 sequence reads: CASSQDMRVGANVLTF. The CDR3 coding sequence is TGTGCCAGCAGCCAAGATATGAGGGTTGGGGCCAACGTCCTGACTTTC.

This clonotype was counted ten times or more. The genes are TRBV6-5 and TRBJ2-5; D is tentatively TRBD1 or TRBD2 (6 bases each). Trimming took 3 bases from V and 4 from J, leaving 15 bases between them. The CDR3 loop spans 15 amino acids. CDR1 and CDR2 from the germline V gene are MNHEY and SVGAGI. CDR3 sequence (DNA): TGTGCCAGCAGTTATTCGGGGGCAAGAGGAGAGACCCAGTACTTC. Protein: CASSYSGARGETQYF.

In this sample, this clonotype turned up many times. The V gene is TRBV7-3, the J gene TRBJ1-1; D is ambiguous. Germline V gene lookup returns CDR1 SGHTA and CDR2 FQGTGA. V dropped 2 bases and J dropped 1 base, with 5 bases sitting between them. This CDR3 is 13 amino acids long. CDR3 protein: CASSLYPNTEAFF. DNA of the CDR3: TGTGCCAGCAGCTTATATCCGAACACTGAAGCTTTCTTT.

In its sample, this clonotype was seen many times. The chain combines TRBV12-3 or TRBV12-4 with TRBJ2-5; D is undetermined. CDR3 size: 13 residues. The germline V and J ends were trimmed by 5 bases and 4 bases, with 11 bases remaining between them. The DNA for the CDR3 is TGTGCCAGCAGTGCCCAGACAAGAGAGACCCAGTACTTC. This gives the protein CASSAQTRETQYF.

The J gene is TRBJ1-5, the V gene TRBV3-1, with TRBD1 matching 7 bases. The V gene's germline CDR1 is LGHDT and CDR2 YNNKEL (reference sequence). Germline trimming cut 4 bases from V and 1 base from J; bases unmatched to any gene: 13. The CDR3 consists of 18 residues. CDR3 nucleotide sequence: TGTGCCAGCAGCCCCTCACCGCCGACAGGGTGGAGCAATCAGCCCCAGCATTTT. The encoded protein is CASSPSPPTGWSNQPQHF.

This clonotype was counted only a few times. The chain uses TRBV2 and TRBJ1-1; the match to TRBD1 covers 7 bases. From germline, CDR1 is SNHLY and CDR2 FYNNEI. V lost 0 bases, J lost 4 bases, and 8 bases stayed unmatched. The CDR3 spans 16 residues. The CDR3 nucleotides are TGTGCCAGCAGTGAAGCGGGGCAGGGGGTGGGCACTGAAGCTTTCTTT. Protein product: CASSEAGQGVGTEAFF.

This clonotype was seen only a few times. This chain uses TRBV4-1 with TRBJ2-1; TRBD2 matches at 9 bases. J lost 6 bases, V lost 1 base, and 13 bases had no gene match. From germline, CDR1 is MGHRA and CDR2 YSYEKL. This CDR3 contains 18 residues. DNA for the CDR3: TGCGCCAGCAGCCAAGTGGATCTCGCGACTAGCGGACCCAATGAGCAGTTCTTC. This translates into CASSQVDLATSGPNEQFF.

This clonotype was counted a few times. The chain joins TRBV4-1 to TRBJ1-2; possible D gene TRBD1, 6 bases. This CDR3 contains 15 residues. Germline V CDR1 and CDR2: MGHRA, YSYEKL. Trimming cost V 5 bases and J 2 bases, with 15 bases left between them. The CDR3 DNA reads as TGCGCCAGCAGCACACATGGGCAGGGGAACTATGGCTACACCTTC. Its protein is CASSTHGQGNYGYTF.

This clonotype was counted between two and nine times. This CDR3 reads CASSFSPTGELFF. CDR3 nucleotide sequence: TGTGCCAGCAGTTTTAGTCCCACCGGGGAGCTGTTTTTT. The V and J genes are TRBV28 and TRBJ2-2, with unresolved D. V shed 3 bases and J shed 4 bases, with 6 bases lying between them. In germline, CDR1 is MDHEN, CDR2 SYDVKM. The CDR3 loop spans 13 amino acids. The variable domain in full, completed from reference TRBV28 and TRBJ2-2, reads DVKVTQSSRYLVKRTGEKVFLECVQDMDHENMFWYRQDPGLGLRLIYFSYDVKMKEKGDIPEGYSVSREKKERFSLILESASTNQTSMYLCASSFSPTGELFFGEGSRLTVL.

This clonotype has at least ten counts. J is TRBJ2-2 and V is TRBV5-1; D remains unclear. The CDR3 totals 16 residues. The V end was cut by 3 bases, the J end by 0 bases, with 12 bases between. Germline values: CDR1 SGHRS, CDR2 YFSETQ. This chain's CDR3 is CASSSSTLPNTGELFF. CDR3 DNA: TGCGCCAGCAGCTCTTCGACGCTACCGAACACCGGGGAGCTGTTTTTT.

This clonotype was observed a few times. V usage is TRBV20-1 and J usage is TRBJ2-5; the match to TRBD2 covers 8 bases. The CDR3 has 15 residues. Germline V gene lookup returns CDR1 DFQATT and CDR2 SNEGSKA (reference sequence). The ends lost 0 bases at V and 5 bases at J; junction bases unmatched: 8. CDR3 loop: CSARDHATGGETQYF. The CDR3 nucleotides read TGCAGTGCTAGAGACCATGCTACGGGGGGGGAGACCCAGTACTTC.

The sample holds many counts of this clonotype. The CDR3 DNA reads as TGTGCCAGCAGCCGGACCGGGACTAGCGCCTCCTACAATGAGCAGTTCTTC. Its protein product is CASSRTGTSASYNEQFF. The gene calls are TRBV3-1 and TRBJ2-1, with TRBD2 identical over 10 bases. CDR1 is LGHDT and CDR2 is YNNKEL in the germline V gene (reference sequence). The CDR3 is 17 amino acids. The V gene end was trimmed by 4 bases and the J gene end by 0 bases; junction bases not matched to a gene: 6.

The V gene is TRBV5-1, the J gene TRBJ2-1, with TRBD2 matching 7 bases. J gave up 3 bases and V 6 bases, and 12 bases lay outside the gene matches. Germline loops: CDR1 SGHRS, CDR2 YFSETQ. There are 16 residues in the CDR3. CDR3 nucleotides: TGCGCCAGCAAACCGGCGGAAACTAGCGTCTACAATGAGCAGTTCTTC. It encodes CASKPAETSVYNEQFF.

This clonotype is classed as medium-sized. The V call is TRBV4-2, the J call TRBJ2-3; a possible D gene is TRBD2 (6 bases). Trimming left V 0 bases short and J 6 bases short, with 16 bases between. This CDR3 comprises 16 residues. Germline assignment: CDR1 LGHNA and CDR2 YNFKEQ. The CDR3 reads CASSQEWASAGDTQYF. For the CDR3, the DNA is TGTGCCAGCAGCCAAGAATGGGCTAGCGCAGGGGATACGCAGTATTTT.

The chain is built from TRBV29-1 and TRBJ2-7; 8 bases align to TRBD2. V dropped 7 bases and J dropped 0; count of bases not matched to a gene: 5. This CDR3 is 13 amino acids long. Germline values: CDR1 SQVTM, CDR2 ANQGSEA. CDR3 in DNA: TGCAGCGCCTTAGCGGGAAACTCCTACGAGCAGTACTTC. Amino acids: CSALAGNSYEQYF.

This clonotype was seen at least ten times. The chain is built from TRBV20-1 and TRBJ2-5; D is possibly TRBD1 (5 bases). V was shortened by 2 bases and J by 2 bases, with 15 bases between the two germline ends. The germline V gene has CDR1 DFQATT and CDR2 SNEGSKA (reference sequence). The CDR3 spans 15 residues. This CDR3 reads CSARPALGQQETQYF. The CDR3 DNA follows: TGCAGTGCTAGACCAGCTTTGGGGCAGCAAGAGACCCAGTACTTC.

This clonotype occurred a few times. V is TRBV18 and J is TRBJ2-1; unclear D gene. V was pared by 3 bases and J by 8 bases, with 14 bases between. This CDR3 spans 14 amino acids. The germline V gene has CDR1 KGHSH and CDR2 LQKENI. The CDR3 bases are TGTGCCAGCTCACCGAGGTCCGGGTTCGATGAGCAGTTCTTC. Translation: CASSPRSGFDEQFF.

This clonotype was detected only a few times. The rearrangement joins TRBV19 to TRBJ1-4; 8 positions match TRBD1. The ends lost 6 bases at V and 4 bases at J; junction bases unmatched: 4. The CDR3 has 14 residues. The germline gives CDR1 LNHDA, CDR2 SQIVND (reference sequence). Here the CDR3 DNA reads TGTGCCAGTAGCGACAGGGGCTATAATGAAAAACTGTTTTTT. Translating gives CASSDRGYNEKLFF. The full variable domain, in which reference TRBV19 and TRBJ1-4 provide the parts outside the CDR3, is DGGITQSPKYLFRKEGQNVTLSCEQNLNHDAMYWYRQDPGQGLRLIYYSQIVNDFQKGDIAEGYSVSREKKESFPLTVTSAQKNPTAFYLCASSDRGYNEKLFFGSGTQLSVL.

This clonotype has at least ten counts. The chain links TRBV10-3 to TRBJ2-2; 8 bases fit TRBD2. V lost 9 bases and J lost 2; bases outside the gene matches: 8. CDR3 length: 15 amino acids. Germline V lookup: CDR1 ENHRY, CDR2 SYGVKD. The CDR3 region is CAMASTSDNTGELFF. CDR3 in DNA: TGTGCCATGGCTTCGACTAGCGACAACACCGGGGAGCTGTTTTTT.

The chain is built from TRBV2 and TRBJ2-2, with D unresolved. Germline V lookup: CDR1 SNHLY, CDR2 FYNNEI. The CDR3 covers 14 residues. The ends were cut back, 7 bases at V and 2 bases at J, with 11 bases in the middle. The CDR3 DNA reads TGTGCCAGCATCTCGGCAGACAACACCGGGGAGCTGTTTTTT. Its translation: CASISADNTGELFF.

This chain uses TRBV27 with TRBJ1-5; 7 bases line up with TRBD1. The germline gives CDR1 MNHEY, CDR2 SMNVEV (reference sequence). This CDR3 is built from 17 residues. J gave up 3 bases and V 5 bases, and 13 bases lay outside the gene matches. CDR3 nucleotide sequence: TGTGCCAGCAGTCTTTACAGGGGAAAGGCCTCCAATCAGCCCCAGCATTTT. As protein: CASSLYRGKASNQPQHF.

Many counts were recorded for this clonotype. The CDR3 nucleotides read TGTGCCAGCAGCTTCGGGAGCAATCAGCCCCAGCATTTT. Amino acid sequence: CASSFGSNQPQHF. The chain has TRBV7-9 and TRBJ1-5; no clear D. Between the trimmed V and J ends, which lost 3 bases and 1 base, there was a span of 4 bases. Germline assignment: CDR1 SEHNR and CDR2 FQNEAQ (reference sequence). The CDR3 spans 13 residues.

This clonotype was counted at least ten times. The rearrangement joins TRBV7-2 to TRBJ2-1; TRBD2 agrees at 10 bases. The V gene's germline CDR1 is SGHTA and CDR2 FQGNSA. This CDR3 has 16 residues. The J segment lost 6 bases and the V segment lost 1 base, leaving 6 bases of the junction unmatched. CDR3 amino acids: CASSLGLASGGNEQFF. In DNA, the CDR3 is TGTGCCAGCAGCTTAGGTCTGGCTAGCGGGGGCAATGAGCAGTTCTTC. Supplemented by reference TRBV7-2 and TRBJ2-1, the full variable domain reads GAGVSQSPSNKVTEKGKDVELRCDPISGHTALYWYRQSLGQGLEFLIYFQGNSAPDKSGLPSDRFSAERTGGSVSTLTIQRTQQEDSAVYLCASSLGLASGGNEQFFGPGTRLTVL.

The table lists this clonotype with a few counts. CDR3 residues: CASSWALDGTDTQYF. The CDR3, as DNA: TGTGCCAGCTCTTGGGCCCTTGATGGAACAGATACGCAGTATTTT. The J gene is TRBJ2-3, the V gene TRBV25-1; D uncertain. CDR1 MGHDK and CDR2 SYGVNS come from the germline V gene. The V end lost 8 bases, the J end lost 3 bases, and 18 bases lay between the germline ends. CDR3 length equals 15 residues.